One and the same sample provided the 21 T cell receptor beta chains below, sequenced in a study of shared clonotypes between healthy human individuals. TCRdb's copy holds only in-frame clones and misses some; the assay was immunoSEQ multiplex PCR. The data contain under 1,100,000 clones, 75% to 85% of them singletons. Input material: memory CD4+ T cells from PBMCs. As for subset: CD45RA-negative fraction. The receptor source for this set is a man aged 18 to 29 in good health. Some clones in this sample may be carry-over from other donors' samples.

V gene TRBV29-1 combines with J gene TRBJ1-1, with unresolved D. The germline V gene has CDR1 SQVTM and CDR2 ANQGSEA. This CDR3 spans 15 amino acids. V shed 6 bases and J shed 3 bases, with 20 bases lying between them. In nucleotides, the CDR3 is TGCAGCGTCCCGACACGGCCACCGAAGCACACTGAAGCTTTCTTT. This encodes CSVPTRPPKHTEAFF.

Worth noting for this clone: Other DNA sequences in this sample translate to the same CDR3. This chain joins TRBV5-1 and TRBJ1-1; D unclear. Trimming pared 3 bases from V and 2 bases from J, leaving 8 bases between. Germline CDR1 SGHRS, CDR2 YFSETQ. CDR3 length: 13 amino acids. The DNA of the CDR3 is TGCGCCAGCAGCTCCCCTCCTAACACTGAAGCTTTCTTT. This encodes CASSSPPNTEAFF.

This chain joins TRBV19 and TRBJ1-2; D perhaps matches TRBD1 (5 bases). The CDR3 has 13 residues. Germline CDR1 is LNHDA and CDR2 is SQIVND (reference sequence). The V gene lost 5 bases and the J gene lost 8 bases, with 15 bases spanning the gap. CDR3 DNA: TGTGCCAGTAGTCTCCGGGACCCCAGAGGCTACACCTTC. Its translation: CASSLRDPRGYTF.

The rearrangement joins TRBV29-1 to TRBJ1-1; TRBD1 is a possible D gene (5 bases). Germline CDR1 SQVTM, CDR2 ANQGSEA. The CDR3 runs 15 residues. The CDR3 DNA reads TGCAGATCTAAAACCGGGGCCGCAGAGGGCACTGAAGCTTTCTTT. Its translation is CRSKTGAAEGTEAFF.

V usage is TRBV9 and J usage is TRBJ2-7; 8 positions match TRBD2. The CDR3 sequence is 15 residues long. Germline V gene lookup returns CDR1 SGDLS and CDR2 YYNGEE. V gave up 2 bases and J gave up 6 bases; unmatched junction bases: 10. CDR3 protein: CASSVQTGAGGEQYF. CDR3 DNA: TGTGCCAGCAGCGTCCAGACTGGGGCGGGAGGCGAGCAGTACTTC.

V gene TRBV6-6 combines with J gene TRBJ1-4; TRBD1 might be the D (6 bases). Germline assignment: CDR1 MNHNY and CDR2 SVGAGI (reference sequence). This CDR3 is 13 amino acids long. V lost 7 bases, J lost 7 bases, and 13 bases lay in between. CDR3 loop: CASNGQRAEKLFF. The CDR3 DNA reads as TGTGCCAGCAACGGACAGAGAGCTGAAAAACTGTTTTTT.

The J gene is TRBJ2-3, the V gene TRBV28, with 8 bases fitting TRBD2. The CDR3 has 17 amino acids. In germline, CDR1 is MDHEN, CDR2 SYDVKM. The trim removed 4 bases at V and 5 bases at J, leaving 14 bases unmatched. The CDR3 is CASSSLNGRAEGDTQYF. The CDR3 DNA follows: TGTGCCAGCAGTTCGCTTAACGGGAGGGCGGAAGGAGATACGCAGTATTTT.

This chain connects TRBV5-1 to TRBJ2-1; maybe TRBD2 (5 bases). The CDR3 totals 15 residues. Germline CDR1 is SGHRS and CDR2 is YFSETQ. V gave up 4 bases and J gave up 9 bases, with 20 bases separating them. CDR3 sequence: CASSLVPGGAGEQFF. CDR3 bases: TGCGCCAGCAGCCTAGTCCCTGGAGGTGCTGGTGAGCAGTTCTTC.

J is TRBJ2-6 and V is TRBV5-1; a possible D gene is TRBD2 (5 bases). Germline V gene data show CDR1 as SGHRS and CDR2 as YFSETQ. This CDR3 has 15 residues. V gave up 5 bases and J gave up 0 bases, with 9 bases separating them. CDR3 amino acids: CASRNGGSGANVLTF. CDR3 nucleotide sequence: TGCGCCAGCAGAAACGGAGGCTCTGGGGCCAACGTCCTGACTTTC. The whole variable domain, filled in from reference TRBV5-1 and TRBJ2-6, reads KAGVTQTPRYLIKTRGQQVTLSCSPISGHRSVSWYQQTPGQGLQFLFEYFSETQRNKGNFPGRFSGRQFSNSRSEMNVSTLELGDSALYLCASRNGGSGANVLTFGAGSRLTVL.

This clone was detected a few times. The chain couples TRBV7-3 to TRBJ2-7; 8 bases align to TRBD2. The CDR3 is 15 amino acids. After removal of 5 bases from V and 4 bases from J, the junction contained 10 bases not matched to a gene. Germline values: CDR1 SGHTA, CDR2 FQGTGA. The CDR3 coding sequence is TGTGCCAGCAGCCCTAAAGCGGGAGCCTGGTACGAGCAGTACTTC. It specifies CASSPKAGAWYEQYF.

This chain links TRBV4-2 with TRBJ2-1; 10 bases match TRBD2. Germline V CDR1 and CDR2: LGHNA, YNFKEQ. This CDR3 contains 16 residues. J gave up 6 bases and V 5 bases, and 10 bases lay outside the gene matches. The CDR3 region is CASSESGTSASNEQFF. The CDR3 DNA reads as TGTGCCAGCAGCGAGTCCGGGACTAGCGCCTCCAATGAGCAGTTCTTC.

A remark on this clone: This could be a read error, since a much larger clone is one nucleotide away. Within the sample, other DNA sequences also encode this same CDR3. V is TRBV5-1 and J is TRBJ2-7; 8 bases are a match to TRBD2. Germline V CDR1 and CDR2: SGHRS, YFSETQ. The CDR3 covers 15 residues. The CDR3 reads CASSQMAGGPYEQYF. In nucleotides, the CDR3 is TGCGCCAGCAGCCAAATGGCGGGGGGACCCTACGAGCAGTACTTT.

V usage is TRBV7-2 and J usage is TRBJ2-7; 7 positions match TRBD2. From germline, CDR1 is SGHTA and CDR2 FQGNSA. The CDR3 sequence is 14 residues long. V shed 3 bases and J 0 bases; nucleotides not matched to a gene: 2. In nucleotides, the CDR3 is TGTGCCAGCAGCTTGACTAGCTTCTCCTACGAGCAGTACTTC. Its translation is CASSLTSFSYEQYF.

Comments on this clone: Other nucleotide sequences from this sample produce the same CDR3. CDR3 sequence (DNA): TGTGCCAGCAGCCCTACAGGGGATGAGCAGTTCTTC. Amino acids: CASSPTGDEQFF. The J gene is TRBJ2-1, the V gene TRBV7-3; 7 bases align to TRBD1. The germline V gene has CDR1 SGHTA and CDR2 FQGTGA. The CDR3 spans 12 residues. V was pared by 5 bases and J by 8 bases, with 3 bases of the junction left unmatched.

This rearrangement joins TRBV6-4 to TRBJ2-5; 7 bases align to TRBD1. This CDR3 contains 15 residues. The ends lost 2 bases at V and 2 bases at J; junction bases unmatched: 5. The germline gives CDR1 MRHNA, CDR2 SNTAGT. CDR3 sequence reads: CASSDGTAKQETQYF. CDR3 nucleotides: TGTGCCAGCAGTGACGGGACAGCGAAACAAGAGACCCAGTACTTC.

The J gene is TRBJ1-1, the V gene TRBV20-1; no reliable D call. The CDR3 covers 8 residues. Germline V gene sequence: CDR1 DFQATT, CDR2 SNEGSKA (reference sequence). Trimming removed 5 bases at V and 9 bases at J, with 4 bases between. The CDR3 loop is CSADKAFF. The CDR3 DNA reads as TGCAGTGCTGACAAAGCTTTCTTT.

The chain's CDR3 is CASSFGATTDTQYF. The CDR3 DNA follows: TGTGCCAGCAGTTTTGGGGCAACAACAGATACGCAGTATTTT. This sequence joins TRBV28 and TRBJ2-3, with a possible D match to TRBD1 (5 bases). CDR3 size: 14 residues. V was shortened by 3 bases and J by 3 bases, with 10 bases between the two germline ends. CDR1 and CDR2 from the germline V gene are MDHEN and SYDVKM. The full variable domain, completed using reference TRBV28 and TRBJ2-3, is DVKVTQSSRYLVKRTGEKVFLECVQDMDHENMFWYRQDPGLGLRLIYFSYDVKMKEKGDIPEGYSVSREKKERFSLILESASTNQTSMYLCASSFGATTDTQYFGPGTRLTVL.

For this clone: This sequence is one base from a far larger clone and is likely a read error. This chain connects TRBV28 to TRBJ2-5, with D hard to call. The CDR3 extends over 11 amino acids. CDR1 and CDR2 from the germline V gene are MDHEN and SYDVKM. V shed 6 bases and J shed 2 bases, with 4 bases lying between them. CDR3 in amino acids: CASSDQETQYF. For the CDR3, the DNA is TGTGCCAGCAGCGATCAAGAGACCCAGTACTTC. The variable domain in full, completed from reference TRBV28 and TRBJ2-5, reads DVKVTQSSRYLVKRTGEKVFLECVQDMDHENMFWYRQDPGLGLRLIYFSYDVKMKEKGDIPEGYSVSREKKERFSLILESASTNQTSMYLCASSDQETQYFGPGTRLLVL.

As to this clone: This sample includes further DNA sequences coding for the same CDR3. The gene calls are TRBV28 and TRBJ1-2; unclear D gene. Trimming left V 4 bases short and J 1 base short, with 4 bases between. Germline V gene lookup returns CDR1 MDHEN and CDR2 SYDVKM. The CDR3 has 12 residues. The CDR3 region has the DNA TGTGCCAGCAGTTGGGGTAACTATGGCTACACCTTC. This codes for CASSWGNYGYTF.

This sequence joins TRBV9 and TRBJ2-3; D may be TRBD2 (5 bases). V shed 4 bases and J shed 2 bases, with 17 bases lying between them. In germline, CDR1 is SGDLS, CDR2 YYNGEE. The CDR3 has 16 residues. Here the CDR3 reads CASSPTGGAHTDTQYF. The CDR3 DNA sequence: TGTGCCAGCAGCCCGACTGGAGGCGCTCACACAGATACGCAGTATTTT.

The gene calls are TRBV9 and TRBJ1-3; 8 bases are a match to TRBD1. The CDR3 sequence is 16 residues long. Germline V gene sequence: CDR1 SGDLS, CDR2 YYNGEE. V trimming: 1 base; J trimming: 4 bases; junction bases outside the gene matches: 7. The CDR3 here is CASSVTGQGAGNTIYF. Here the CDR3 DNA reads TGTGCCAGCAGCGTAACGGGCCAGGGGGCGGGAAACACCATATATTTT.